Reported below is one TCR beta chain. Many counts were recorded for this clonotype. It has no known antigen specificity. Base qualities are not at hand, and no much larger clone is one base apart. Reading from cysteine to phenylalanine, the CDR3 counts 15 amino acids. The retained sequence is limited to the CDR3, 45 bases, with the frame set at the first base. Trimming takes 5 bases from V and 5 bases from J, and the germline ends sit 18 bases apart. This specimen belongs to a study of identical twins (dated by TCRdb to between 2015 and 2016). Describing the broader study: The study deep-sequenced TCR alpha and beta repertoires from monozygotic twins, unrelated adults of various ages and cord blood to test whether fetal clonotypes persist. To rule out contamination, replicate twin experiments were performed at different times with different library preparation protocols. The research as a whole found: Compared with coincidental sharing between unrelated individuals, an excess of low generation-probability sequences was observed among out-of-frame TCR alpha sequences shared between twins. Zero-insertion analyses could be partly confounded by invariant T cells such as MAIT and iNKT, although diverse VJ usage argued against such confounding for most clonotypes. A weaker excess of twin sharing was found in beta out-of-frame sequences because the signal-to-noise ratio was lowered by fewer shared sequences. Fewer insertions were carried by abundant cord blood beta clonotypes; a weaker similar trend was observed in young adult naive repertoires, while no such trend was observed in memory repertoires. In monozygotic twins, recombination models systematically underestimated out-of-frame TCR alpha sharing, but the models matched the sharing seen between unrelated individuals. Because the same donors could not be followed over many years, the conclusions relied on cross-sectional statistical analysis.

Every donor in the study was a healthy Caucasian. Miltenyi CD45RO+ enrichment and human naive T-cell isolation kits were used to isolate memory (CD45RO+) and naive T cells from PBMC. The library was made by 5' RACE. TCRdb lists the instrument as Illumina HiSeq 2000. A universal primer binding site was introduced by template switching, and a unique molecular identifier was present in the final cDNA, enabling accurate counting of TCR cDNA molecules. Specific primers in the conserved constant-segment region were used to synthesize first-strand cDNA for the TCR alpha and beta chains. To control for contamination, each cDNA library was double barcoded with a SMART-Mk sample barcode plus Illumina barcodes. TruSeq adapter sequences along with Illumina sample barcodes were introduced in two successive PCR steps. TCR alpha and beta cDNA libraries were sequenced on the Illumina HiSeq platform with custom primers. Processing in the source paper ran as follows. Unique molecular identifiers were extracted from raw reads with MiGEC, and CDR3 positions were determined with MiXCR. Recombination models were inferred per individual with the repgenHMM and IGoR tools using an EM algorithm. The tcR package in R was used for shared clonotype analysis, with sharing normalized by the product of cloneset sizes. To study raw recombination without the effects of thymic and clonal selection, out-of-frame nonproductive sequences were analyzed. TCRdb reworked the public reads: Q25 trimming with fastp, MiXCR clone assembly, productive beta chains retained. Rows merge per CDR3 protein into single entries with the most common DNA and genes. TCRdb's processing, not the authors', yielded these V and J calls. Here the sample has some 260,000 distinct CDR3 sequences; roughly an eighth occur a single time. Around 8.9% of the sample lies in the top ten.

The chain joins TRBV12-3 or TRBV12-4 to TRBJ1-2; a tentative D match to TRBD1 spans 6 bases. The source of this sequence is a woman aged 18-29 years in good health. What was sequenced was memory (CD45RO+) T cells sorted from blood. In the paper's terms, the cell subset or site label means: CD45RO+ enriched T cells. The encoded CDR3 is CASSPQGTPDYGYTF. The bases are TGTGCCAGCAGTCCTCAAGGGACACCGGATTATGGCTACACCTTC.